Below, 18 T cell receptor beta chains from the same sample are listed, as sequenced in a study of shared clonotypes between healthy human individuals. Positively selected for CCR7, the CD45RO-negative cells used as naive CD8 cells excluded terminally differentiated effector memory CD45RA+ cells. Only in-frame clones appear in the TCRdb table, and some are missing; sequencing was by immunoSEQ multiplex PCR. The repertoire holds just over 2,000,000 clones, just under 95% seen once, with 0.85% to 1.3% in the top ten. Sequencing input: naive CD8+ T cells sorted from blood. The source of these receptors is a man aged 18-30 years in good health.

The chain uses TRBV2 and TRBJ1-4, with 7 bases identical to TRBD1. The CDR3 runs to 17 residues. CDR1 is SNHLY and CDR2 is FYNNEI in the germline V gene. After removal of 4 bases from V and 0 bases from J, the junction contained 8 bases not matched to a gene. This chain's CDR3 is CASSAPGQHTTNEKLFF. The DNA for the CDR3 is TGTGCCAGCAGTGCACCGGGACAGCATACAACTAATGAAAAACTGTTTTTT.

The V and J genes are TRBV10-3 and TRBJ1-4; TRBD1 is a possible D gene (5 bases). CDR3 length equals 16 residues. The V end lost 10 bases, the J end lost 0 bases, and 18 bases lay between the germline ends. The V gene's germline CDR1 is ENHRY and CDR2 SYGVKD. The CDR3 DNA reads as TGTGCCACCACTTCAGGGCAGGGTACAACTAATGAAAAACTGTTTTTT. Protein: CATTSGQGTTNEKLFF.

The chain carries TRBV4-1 and TRBJ2-2; D not certain. V lost 4 bases and J 6 bases, leaving 9 bases between the germline ends. This CDR3 contains 13 residues. Per the germline V gene, CDR1 is MGHRA and CDR2 is YSYEKL. The CDR3 sequence: CASSPRGPGELFF. For the CDR3, the DNA is TGCGCCAGCAGCCCGCGCGGCCCCGGGGAGCTGTTTTTT.

V is TRBV9 and J is TRBJ2-2; D remains ambiguous. CDR3 length equals 15 residues. Germline loops: CDR1 SGDLS, CDR2 YYNGEE. V lost 2 bases to trimming and J lost 1 base, with 9 bases between them. The chain's CDR3 is CASSVQRENTGELFF. The CDR3 DNA reads TGTGCCAGCAGCGTGCAAAGGGAGAACACCGGGGAGCTGTTTTTT. The full variable domain, completed using reference TRBV9 and TRBJ2-2, is DSGVTQTPKHLITATGQRVTLRCSPRSGDLSVYWYQQSLDQGLQFLIQYYNGEERAKGNILERFSAQQFPDLHSELNLSSLELGDSALYFCASSVQRENTGELFFGEGSRLTVL.

Of note for this clone: In the same sample, other DNA sequences code for this CDR3. This chain connects TRBV27 to TRBJ2-2; TRBD1 matches 11 bases. The CDR3 runs 14 residues. V was pared by 5 bases and J by 8 bases, with 4 bases of the junction left unmatched. Per the germline V gene, CDR1 is MNHEY and CDR2 is SMNVEV (reference sequence). For the CDR3, the DNA is TGTGCCAGCAGTCCGGGACAGGGGGTAGGGGAGCTGTTTTTT. Protein product: CASSPGQGVGELFF.

This chain links TRBV4-3 with TRBJ2-2, with D perhaps assigned TRBD1 or TRBD2 (6 bases each). Germline V gene data show CDR1 as LGHNA and CDR2 as YSLEER. The CDR3 has 16 amino acids. V was trimmed by 2 bases and J by 7 bases, leaving 17 bases between them. DNA of the CDR3: TGCGCCAGCAGCCAATATGTAAGGGGGGAAGACGGGGAGCTGTTTTTT. Translated: CASSQYVRGEDGELFF.

The rearrangement joins TRBV4-1 to TRBJ1-1; D is perhaps TRBD1 (6 bases). Germline V gene lookup returns CDR1 MGHRA and CDR2 YSYEKL. The V and J ends lost 4 bases and 5 bases respectively, with 14 bases between them. This CDR3 is 14 amino acids long. The CDR3 protein is CASSPQGVWTEAFF. CDR3 coding DNA: TGCGCCAGCAGCCCACAGGGAGTTTGGACTGAAGCTTTCTTT.

This rearrangement joins TRBV7-3 to TRBJ1-1; D possibly corresponds to TRBD1 (6 bases). Trimming stripped 5 bases from V and 3 bases from J, with 10 bases between. This CDR3 region has 13 residues. Germline CDR1 and CDR2: SGHTA and FQGTGA. The CDR3 nucleotides are TGTGCCAGCAGCCTCAGGGGTTACACTGAAGCTTTCTTT. Translating it yields CASSLRGYTEAFF.

This chain joins TRBV5-4 and TRBJ2-5; a weak D match, TRBD1 (7 bases). Germline V CDR1 and CDR2: SGHNT, YYREEE (reference sequence). The germline V and J ends were trimmed by 9 bases and 2 bases, with 11 bases remaining between them. The CDR3 extends over 12 amino acids. The CDR3 here is CATRGAQETQYF. The CDR3 coding sequence is TGTGCCACCAGGGGGGCTCAAGAGACCCAGTACTTC.

The chain combines TRBV10-3 with TRBJ1-3, with TRBD1 as a possible D gene (6 bases). This CDR3 has 15 residues. Deletions cut 3 bases from V and 2 bases from J, with 11 bases between. Germline V gives CDR1 ENHRY, CDR2 SYGVKD. As DNA, the CDR3 is TGTGCCATCAGTGAAAAAGGGGGACCTGGAAACACCATATATTTT. Translating it yields CAISEKGGPGNTIYF.

V is TRBV27 and J is TRBJ2-7, with 7 bases fitting TRBD2. This CDR3 is built from 14 residues. CDR1 and CDR2 (germline): MNHEY, SMNVEV (reference sequence). J lost 5 bases, V lost 3 bases, and 7 bases had no gene match. The CDR3 loop is CASSLGGLSNEQYF. The CDR3, as DNA: TGTGCCAGCAGTTTGGGAGGGTTGTCTAACGAGCAGTACTTC.

The chain is built from TRBV14 and TRBJ2-1; 10 nucleotides align to TRBD2. The CDR3 length is 15 residues. CDR1 is SGHDN, CDR2 FVKESK, per germline. The V gene end was trimmed by 2 bases and the J gene end by 8 bases; junction bases not matched to a gene: 6. The CDR3 nucleotides are TGTGCCAGCAGCCAAAAACTAGCGGGAAGGGATGAGCAGTTCTTC. Translating gives CASSQKLAGRDEQFF.

V and J are TRBV30 and TRBJ1-4; TRBD1 is a possible D gene (6 bases). The CDR3 runs to 15 residues. Germline V gives CDR1 GTSNPN, CDR2 SVGIG (reference sequence). Trimming took off 3 bases at V and 0 bases at J, with 11 bases between the two ends. The DNA for the CDR3 is TGTGCCTGGAGAGGGGGGATAGCAACTAATGAAAAACTGTTTTTT. It yields the protein CAWRGGIATNEKLFF.

The V call is TRBV7-8, the J call TRBJ2-3; no firm D call. Germline assignment: CDR1 SGHVS and CDR2 FQNEAQ. The CDR3 loop spans 14 amino acids. V was cut by 5 bases and J by 1 base, with 10 bases left in between. The CDR3 DNA follows: TGTGCCAGCAGCCCTGTTTGGCGCACAGATACGCAGTATTTT. Protein sequence: CASSPVWRTDTQYF.

This clone was observed once. This chain connects TRBV19 to TRBJ2-7; 7 nucleotides match TRBD1. The CDR3 loop spans 13 amino acids. The V gene's germline CDR1 is LNHDA and CDR2 SQIVND (reference sequence). The V and J ends lost 6 bases and 2 bases, in that order; junction bases with no gene match: 4. The CDR3 DNA follows: TGTGCCAGTAGCCAAGGGACAGCCTACGAGCAGTACTTC. Translating gives CASSQGTAYEQYF.

The CDR3 bases are TGTGCCAGCAGTTTTAGACGGAGCAATCAGCCCCAGCATTTT. This codes for CASSFRRSNQPQHF. The rearrangement joins TRBV27 to TRBJ1-5; no clear D gene. This CDR3 region has 14 residues. The V end was cut by 3 bases, the J end by 1 base, with 7 bases between. Per the germline V gene, CDR1 is MNHEY and CDR2 is SMNVEV (reference sequence).

The J gene is TRBJ2-7, the V gene TRBV5-1; 10 bases fit TRBD2. The ends lost 1 base at V and 1 base at J; junction bases unmatched: 8. CDR3 length: 17 amino acids. CDR1 is SGHRS and CDR2 is YFSETQ in the germline V gene. CDR3 sequence: CASSLSSGGVLSYEQYF. The CDR3, as DNA: TGCGCCAGCAGCTTGTCTAGCGGGGGCGTCCTATCCTACGAGCAGTACTTC.

As regards this clone: Other DNA sequences in this specimen translate into the identical CDR3. V and J are TRBV5-1 and TRBJ1-1, with D possibly TRBD1 on 5 matching bases. CDR3 size: 13 residues. The V end lost 5 bases, the J end lost 1 base, and 9 bases lay between the germline ends. CDR1 is SGHRS and CDR2 is YFSETQ in the germline V gene. CDR3 DNA: TGCGCCAGCAGACAAACAGGGAACACTGAAGCTTTCTTT. It is translated as CASRQTGNTEAFF. The full variable domain, rest sourced from reference TRBV5-1 and TRBJ1-1, is KAGVTQTPRYLIKTRGQQVTLSCSPISGHRSVSWYQQTPGQGLQFLFEYFSETQRNKGNFPGRFSGRQFSNSRSEMNVSTLELGDSALYLCASRQTGNTEAFFGQGTRLTVV.